The 14 T cell receptor beta chains listed next were all sequenced from one sample in a study of blood T cells in healthy people across ages. For the second PCR, which ran for roughly 6 to 11 cycles, a sample-barcoded 5' primer and a J-beta primer mix were used. TCRdb recomputed calls from the 5' RACE reads with MiXCR, one row per CDR3 protein. The sample lists 780,000 or so distinct CDR3 sequences, around 50% occurring once. Sequencing was performed on blood. These TCRs come from a man aged 40-49 years in good health.

The chain has TRBV5-1 and TRBJ2-6; 12 bases match TRBD2. The CDR3 consists of 19 residues. Germline-derived CDR1 and CDR2 are SGHRS and YFSETQ. V dropped 3 bases and J dropped 1; count of bases not matched to a gene: 8. The CDR3 coding sequence is TGCGCCAGCAGCTCTAGGACTAGCGGGATCGGTTCTGGGGCCAACGTCCTGACTTTC. It translates to CASSSRTSGIGSGANVLTF.

V gene TRBV12-3 or TRBV12-4 combines with J gene TRBJ2-3, with 11 bases aligning to TRBD2. CDR3 length equals 16 residues. With 6 bases clipped from V and 2 bases from J, the junction kept 7 bases outside the gene matches. The CDR3 loop is CASSHGTSGFTDTQYF. In DNA, the CDR3 is TGTGCCAGCAGCCACGGGACTAGCGGATTCACAGATACGCAGTATTTT.

The rearrangement uses TRBV25-1 and TRBJ2-3; D might be TRBD1 (6 bases). Germline V gene lookup returns CDR1 MGHDK and CDR2 SYGVNS. CDR3 size: 17 residues. V was shortened by 5 bases and J by 4 bases, with 22 bases between the two germline ends. The CDR3 spells CASSPLTGTTRSDTQYF. CDR3 DNA sequence: TGTGCCAGCAGTCCACTGACCGGGACAACGAGATCAGATACGCAGTATTTT.

This clonotype showed up just once. This sequence joins TRBV7-2 and TRBJ1-2; D possibly corresponds to TRBD1 (5 bases). The CDR3 length is 13 residues. Germline CDR1 reads SGHTA; CDR2 reads FQGNSA. The V end lost 4 bases, the J end lost 4 bases, and 10 bases lay between the germline ends. CDR3 coding DNA: TGTGCCAGCAGCTCAAGACAGAGCTATGGCTACACCTTC. This translates into CASSSRQSYGYTF. The variable domain in full, completed from reference TRBV7-2 and TRBJ1-2, reads GAGVSQSPSNKVTEKGKDVELRCDPISGHTALYWYRQSLGQGLEFLIYFQGNSAPDKSGLPSDRFSAERTGGSVSTLTIQRTQQEDSAVYLCASSSRQSYGYTFGSGTRLTVV.

The V gene is TRBV29-1, the J gene TRBJ2-1, with 7 bases matching TRBD2. Germline values: CDR1 SQVTM, CDR2 ANQGSEA. This CDR3 is built from 14 residues. The ends lost 4 bases at V and 7 bases at J; junction bases unmatched: 10. CDR3 sequence: CSVGQTAGRNEQFF. In DNA, the CDR3 is TGCAGCGTTGGACAGACAGCCGGGAGGAATGAGCAGTTCTTC.

This clonotype was found a few times. V gene TRBV28 combines with J gene TRBJ2-5, with D hard to call. Between the trimmed V and J ends, which lost 4 bases and 2 bases, there was a span of 8 bases. Per germline, CDR1 MDHEN and CDR2 SYDVKM. This CDR3 spans 13 amino acids. CDR3 DNA: TGTGCCAGCAGTTCCCCCCAGCAAGAGACCCAGTACTTC. It yields the protein CASSSPQQETQYF.

The chain recombines TRBV15 with TRBJ2-3; 7 bases align to TRBD2. The length of the CDR3 is 16 residues. The germline V gene encodes CDR1 LNHNV and CDR2 YYDKDF (reference sequence). V was clipped by 4 bases and J by 2 bases; unmatched bases: 9. CDR3 in DNA: TGTGCCACCAGCACCTTACCGGGACTACACACAGATACGCAGTATTTT. It specifies CATSTLPGLHTDTQYF. The complete variable domain, with remaining parts taken from reference TRBV15 and TRBJ2-3, reads DAMVIQNPRYQVTQFGKPVTLSCSQTLNHNVMYWYQQKSSQAPKLLFHYYDKDFNNEADTPDNFQSRRPNTSFCFLDIRSPGLGDTAMYLCATSTLPGLHTDTQYFGPGTRLTVL.

CDR3 sequence (DNA): TGTGCCAGCAGTGTATCCAGGGATCGAGCTTTCTTT. Its translation: CASSVSRDRAFF. This chain joins TRBV28 and TRBJ1-1; a possible D gene is TRBD1 (5 bases). Between the trimmed V and J ends, which lost 5 bases and 10 bases, there was a span of 14 bases. Germline CDR1 MDHEN, CDR2 SYDVKM. This CDR3 spans 12 amino acids.

The chain links TRBV5-1 to TRBJ2-7; perhaps TRBD2 as D (5 bases). This CDR3 has 13 residues. Germline V lookup: CDR1 SGHRS, CDR2 YFSETQ. Trimming shortened V by 4 bases and J by 5 bases, and 13 bases separated the two germline ends. In nucleotides, the CDR3 is TGCGCCAGCAGCGCCCTCGGGGTAAACGAGCAGTACTTC. Its translation: CASSALGVNEQYF.

The chain joins TRBV27 to TRBJ1-2; no firm D call. Germline V gives CDR1 MNHEY, CDR2 SMNVEV (reference sequence). CDR3 length: 13 amino acids. Trimming shortened V by 2 bases and J by 5 bases, and 9 bases separated the two germline ends. In DNA form, the CDR3 reads TGTGCCAGCAGTTTAACAGCACGTTATGGCTACACCTTC. Protein sequence: CASSLTARYGYTF.

The chain recombines TRBV6-5 with TRBJ2-5, with 9 positions matching TRBD2. Trimming cost V 8 bases and J 11 bases; bases outside gene matches: 18. The germline V gene encodes CDR1 MNHEY and CDR2 SVGAGI. There are 15 residues in the CDR3. The CDR3 bases are TGTGCCAGCTCGAAAGGGAGGACTAGCGTAAATGAGCAGTACTTC. Translated: CASSKGRTSVNEQYF.

This chain uses TRBV7-3 with TRBJ2-1, with D maybe TRBD1 (6 bases). Germline V gene sequence: CDR1 SGHTA, CDR2 FQGTGA. The CDR3 is 16 residues long. V lost 4 bases and J lost 0, with 13 bases in between. The CDR3 here is CASSSPGTLSYNEQFF. DNA of the CDR3: TGTGCCAGCAGCTCACCCGGGACACTCTCCTACAATGAGCAGTTCTTC. Drawing the rest from reference TRBV7-3 and TRBJ2-1, the complete variable domain is GAGVSQTPSNKVTEKGKYVELRCDPISGHTALYWYRQSLGQGPEFLIYFQGTGAADDSGLPNDRFFAVRPEGSVSTLKIQRTERGDSAVYLCASSSPGTLSYNEQFFGPGTRLTVL.

The rearrangement joins TRBV5-5 to TRBJ2-2; 7 nucleotides agree with TRBD1. V lost 4 bases to trimming and J lost 5 bases; unmatched junction nucleotides: 11. The CDR3 runs 16 residues. CDR1 is SGHKS and CDR2 is YYEKEE in the germline V gene (reference sequence). The CDR3 DNA sequence: TGTGCCAGCAGCGCTTTGACAGGGAAGGCGACCGGGGAGCTGTTTTTT. Its translation: CASSALTGKATGELFF.

V gene TRBV4-2 combines with J gene TRBJ2-1, with 12 bases that match TRBD1. The J segment lost 5 bases and the V segment lost 4 bases, leaving 9 bases of the junction unmatched. The germline V gene has CDR1 LGHNA and CDR2 YNFKEQ. The CDR3 spans 17 residues. CDR3 nucleotide sequence: TGTGCCAGCAGCCCGGGGACAGGGGGCAGAGACAACAATGAGCAGTTCTTC. This gives the protein CASSPGTGGRDNNEQFF.